What follows is one T cell receptor (beta chain) and its context. With V trimmed by 4 bases and J by 5 bases, 7 bases remained unmatched. Germline V gene sequence: CDR1 SEHNR, CDR2 FQNEAQ (reference sequence). The length of the CDR3 is 14 residues. This sample stems from a study of blood T cell repertoires in COVID-19. Enrollment of patients from Seattle took place during active infection, with longitudinal follow-up. The repertoire was sequenced with immunoSEQ multiplex PCR; TCRdb's copy has only in-frame clones and lacks some. The sample records almost 400,000 clones, roughly 86% being singletons. The chain links TRBV7-9 to TRBJ1-1, with TRBD1 identical over 7 bases. The source is a woman aged 60-70 years with COVID-19, enrolled during active disease. Sequencing was done on a sample of peripheral blood. CDR3 DNA sequence: TGTGCCAGCAGCTCCTGGACAGGAAGGACTGAAGCTTTCTTT. Translation gives CASSSWTGRTEAFF.